The 27 T cell receptor beta chains below were found in one sample sequenced in a study of blood T cells in healthy people across ages. Primers used in a second PCR of about 7 to 12 cycles were a sample-barcoded 5' primer and a J-beta primer mix. Each CDR3 protein is one row after TCRdb ran MiXCR on the 5' RACE reads. The data hold around 1.1 million distinct CDR3 sequences, with 35% to 40% observed a single time. What was sequenced was blood. Every receptor here comes from a young man in good health.

This clonotype was seen more than once but under ten times. The chain is built from TRBV6-1 and TRBJ2-1; 8 nucleotides line up with TRBD1. In germline, CDR1 is MNHNS, CDR2 SASEGT. The CDR3 is 17 residues long. Trimming cost V 4 bases and J 0 bases; bases outside gene matches: 8. The CDR3 DNA is TGTGCCAGCAGTGGGGACAGGCAAATAAGCTCCTACAATGAGCAGTTCTTC. Protein sequence: CASSGDRQISSYNEQFF.

A remark on this clonotype: With only one base between it and a far larger clone, this is likely a read error. V is TRBV7-6 and J is TRBJ2-3; D unclear. This CDR3 has 12 residues. Germline V lookup: CDR1 SGHVS, CDR2 FNYEAQ. In DNA form, the CDR3 reads TGTGCCAGCAGCTTAGGGGCAGATACGCGGTATTTT. Residues: CASSLGADTRYF. The full variable domain, its missing parts supplied by reference TRBV7-6 and TRBJ2-3, is GAGVSQSPRYKVTKRGQDVALRCDPISGHVSLYWYRQALGQGPEFLTYFNYEAQQDKSGLPNDRFSAERPEGSISTLTIQRTEQRDSAMYRCASSLGADTRYFGPGTRLTVL.

The rearrangement uses TRBV20-1 and TRBJ1-2; TRBD1 matches at 10 bases. With 1 base clipped from V and 4 bases from J, the junction kept 9 bases outside the gene matches. Germline V CDR1 and CDR2: DFQATT, SNEGSKA (reference sequence). CDR3 length equals 16 residues. The CDR3 bases are TGCAGTGCTAGAGCCGGGACAGGGGCGGTGGGCTATGGCTACACCTTC. Translation: CSARAGTGAVGYGYTF.

The table lists this clonotype with a few counts. The rearrangement joins TRBV11-1 to TRBJ2-2, with a possible D match to TRBD2 (5 bases). Germline CDR1 and CDR2: SGHAT and FQDESV (reference sequence). V was trimmed by 5 bases and J by 4 bases, leaving 17 bases between them. The CDR3 totals 16 residues. Here the CDR3 reads CASSPDALRGTGELFF. CDR3 nucleotides: TGTGCCAGCAGCCCGGACGCACTCCGGGGCACCGGGGAGCTGTTTTTT.

The rearrangement links TRBV12-3 or TRBV12-4 to TRBJ2-1; no clear D. This CDR3 is built from 16 residues. Trimming stripped 3 bases from V and 0 bases from J, with 12 bases between. The chain's CDR3 is CASSFNGFSSYNEQFF. The CDR3 region has the DNA TGTGCCAGCAGTTTTAACGGGTTTTCCTCCTACAATGAGCAGTTCTTC.

This clonotype was counted a few times. This chain links TRBV6-5 with TRBJ2-7; D may match TRBD1 or TRBD2 (6 bases each). The germline gives CDR1 MNHEY, CDR2 SVGAGI. V lost 0 bases and J lost 6, with 15 bases in between. There are 15 residues in the CDR3. CDR3 residues: CASSYSTWGAGEQYF. The CDR3 DNA reads as TGTGCCAGCAGTTACTCGACATGGGGGGCTGGCGAGCAGTACTTC.

This clonotype came up many times. The chain employs TRBV20-1 and TRBJ2-3; TRBD1 aligns across 9 bases. The CDR3 runs 15 residues. Trimming removed 6 bases from V and 5 bases from J; junction bases left unmatched: 12. CDR1 DFQATT and CDR2 SNEGSKA come from the germline V gene (reference sequence). CDR3 sequence (DNA): TGCAGTGCCAGACGTCCCGGGACAGGGAAAGATACGCAGTATTTT. Amino acids: CSARRPGTGKDTQYF.

The gene calls are TRBV5-1 and TRBJ2-1, with 7 bases matching TRBD2. The V segment lost 3 bases and the J segment 5 bases; nucleotides outside the gene matches: 8. Germline V gives CDR1 SGHRS, CDR2 YFSETQ. The CDR3 runs 15 residues. The CDR3 is CASSWASGVHNEQFF. DNA of the CDR3: TGCGCCAGCAGCTGGGCCAGCGGGGTCCACAATGAGCAGTTCTTC.

This sequence joins TRBV7-9 and TRBJ2-1, with D perhaps assigned TRBD1 or TRBD2 (5 bases each). Germline-derived CDR1 and CDR2 are SEHNR and FQNEAQ (reference sequence). The CDR3 totals 17 residues. Between the trimmed V and J ends, which lost 5 bases and 0 bases, there was a span of 17 bases. The CDR3 protein is CASSPNSGASSYNEQFF. Written as DNA, the CDR3 is TGTGCCAGCAGCCCGAACTCCGGGGCTAGCTCCTACAATGAGCAGTTCTTC.

This chain uses TRBV2 with TRBJ2-3; no firm D call. Germline assignment: CDR1 SNHLY and CDR2 FYNNEI. This CDR3 region has 14 residues. Trimming removed 9 bases at V and 3 bases at J, with 16 bases between. Written as DNA, the CDR3 is TGTGCCAGTTCCGGGCCATTAACGACAGATACGCAGTATTTT. Protein product: CASSGPLTTDTQYF.

A few counts support this clonotype. This rearrangement joins TRBV20-1 to TRBJ2-1, with 8 nucleotides matching TRBD1. Germline loops: CDR1 DFQATT, CDR2 SNEGSKA (reference sequence). The CDR3 has 15 amino acids. V lost 4 bases to trimming and J lost 5 bases; unmatched junction nucleotides: 10. In nucleotides, the CDR3 is TGCAGTGCTACCGTTACCTACAGGGGGGACAATGAGCAGTTCTTC. It is translated as CSATVTYRGDNEQFF.

The chain couples TRBV6-2 or TRBV6-3 to TRBJ2-1; 13 bases align to TRBD2. The J call is in doubt because the DNA end fits TRBJ2-7 better. This CDR3 has 15 residues. CDR1 is MNHEY and CDR2 is SVGEGT in the germline V gene. In nucleotides, the CDR3 is TGTGCCAGCAGTTATGGGACTAGCGGGGACAATGAGCAGTACTTC. This sequence encodes CASSYGTSGDNEQYF.

CDR3 protein: CASSEVLAGGLGETQYF. The CDR3 bases are TGTGCCAGCAGTGAAGTTCTGGCGGGGGGGTTAGGAGAGACCCAGTACTTC. This sequence joins TRBV6-1 and TRBJ2-5; TRBD2 matches 9 bases. V lost 1 base, J lost 4 bases, and 10 bases stayed unmatched. The CDR3 extends over 17 amino acids. Germline V lookup: CDR1 MNHNS, CDR2 SASEGT.

This sequence joins TRBV28 and TRBJ1-2, with 7 bases lining up with TRBD1. V lost 6 bases, J lost 4 bases, and 8 bases stayed unmatched. The CDR3 sequence is 14 residues long. Germline-derived CDR1 and CDR2 are MDHEN and SYDVKM. CDR3 sequence reads: CASRLMTGFYGYTF. The CDR3 coding sequence is TGTGCCAGCAGATTAATGACAGGGTTCTATGGCTACACCTTC.

The V gene is TRBV9, the J gene TRBJ2-1; TRBD2 matches at 13 bases. Germline CDR1 and CDR2: SGDLS and YYNGEE. V lost 3 bases to trimming and J lost 6 bases; unmatched junction nucleotides: 3. This CDR3 spans 15 amino acids. For the CDR3, the DNA is TGTGCCAGCAGCGCGGGGACTAGCGGGGTCAATGAGCAGTTCTTC. It specifies CASSAGTSGVNEQFF.

J is TRBJ1-2 and V is TRBV5-6, with D unresolved. The CDR3 contains 15 residues. V lost 0 bases and J 2 bases, leaving 11 bases between the germline ends. CDR1 and CDR2 from the germline V gene are SGHDT and YYEEEE. This CDR3 is CASSLVAGGNYGYTF. The CDR3, as DNA: TGTGCCAGCAGCTTGGTGGCAGGTGGAAACTATGGCTACACCTTC.

The chain links TRBV7-8 to TRBJ2-2; 7 nucleotides agree with TRBD1. V shed 5 bases, J shed 4 bases, and the junction held 10 bases outside the gene matches. Germline V gene data show CDR1 as SGHVS and CDR2 as FQNEAQ. The CDR3 contains 16 residues. In DNA form, the CDR3 reads TGTGCCAGCAGCATCGGACAGGCGACGAGCACCGGGGAGCTGTTTTTT. It encodes CASSIGQATSTGELFF. Full variable domain (outside the CDR3, taken from reference TRBV7-8 and TRBJ2-2): GAGVSQSPRYKVAKRGQDVALRCDPISGHVSLFWYQQALGQGPEFLTYFQNEAQLDKSGLPSDRFFAERPEGSVSTLKIQRTQQEDSAVYLCASSIGQATSTGELFFGEGSRLTVL.

This clonotype has just a few counts. The chain carries TRBV7-2 and TRBJ2-3; a weak D match, TRBD2 (5 bases). The CDR3 is 14 residues long. Trimming stripped 4 bases from V and 8 bases from J, with 16 bases between. Per germline, CDR1 SGHTA and CDR2 FQGNSA. The CDR3 is CASSSTRADRTQYF. CDR3 DNA sequence: TGTGCCAGCAGCTCCACGAGGGCAGACCGTACGCAGTATTTT.

The chain has TRBV2 and TRBJ2-7; D gene uncertain. The CDR3 has 10 residues. From germline, CDR1 is SNHLY and CDR2 FYNNEI. The V gene lost 2 bases and the J gene lost 9 bases, with 5 bases spanning the gap. CDR3 in amino acids: CASSESRQYF. The CDR3 bases are TGTGCCAGCAGTGAATCGCGGCAGTACTTC.

This clonotype was seen only a few times. The chain combines TRBV29-1 with TRBJ1-1; D is perhaps TRBD1 (5 bases). Germline V gene lookup returns CDR1 SQVTM and CDR2 ANQGSEA. Trimming left V 3 bases short and J 5 bases short, with 13 bases between. CDR3 length: 13 amino acids. DNA of the CDR3: TGCAGCGTTGATACGGGACGTCGGACTGAAGCTTTCTTT. Translated: CSVDTGRRTEAFF.

The J gene is TRBJ2-3, the V gene TRBV5-1; 8 nucleotides line up with TRBD1. The CDR3 spans 16 residues. The junction had 4 bases not matched to a gene; V was cut back by 1 base and J by 0 bases. Looked up from germline, CDR1 is SGHRS and CDR2 is YFSETQ. CDR3 sequence (DNA): TGCGCCAGCAGCTTGCGGCAGGGGGCTAGCACAGATACGCAGTATTTT. Translation gives CASSLRQGASTDTQYF.

The V call is TRBV5-1, the J call TRBJ2-7, with 8 bases that match TRBD1. CDR1 is SGHRS, CDR2 YFSETQ, per germline. V dropped 1 base and J dropped 6; count of bases not matched to a gene: 9. CDR3 length: 15 amino acids. CDR3 DNA: TGCGCCAGCAGCTTGAGTGGCAGGGGGCATCCCGAGCAGTACTTC. Translated: CASSLSGRGHPEQYF. The full variable domain, completed using reference TRBV5-1 and TRBJ2-7, is KAGVTQTPRYLIKTRGQQVTLSCSPISGHRSVSWYQQTPGQGLQFLFEYFSETQRNKGNFPGRFSGRQFSNSRSEMNVSTLELGDSALYLCASSLSGRGHPEQYFGPGTRLTVT.

The rearrangement uses TRBV15 and TRBJ1-1; the D gene is possibly TRBD1 (6 bases). V was trimmed by 11 bases and J by 0 bases, leaving 22 bases between them. Germline assignment: CDR1 LNHNV and CDR2 YYDKDF (reference sequence). The CDR3 length is 16 residues. The CDR3 protein is CAAHGAGDYMNTEAFF. The CDR3 nucleotides read TGTGCCGCCCACGGAGCAGGGGATTACATGAACACTGAAGCTTTCTTT.

DNA for the CDR3: TGCAGTGCTAGAGTACAGGGGGTCAGCAATCAGCCCCAGCATTTT. Encoded protein: CSARVQGVSNQPQHF. The chain couples TRBV20-1 to TRBJ1-5, with 8 bases lining up with TRBD1. CDR1 and CDR2 (germline): DFQATT, SNEGSKA (reference sequence). The CDR3 contains 15 residues. V gave up 1 base and J gave up 1 base; unmatched junction bases: 3.

The genes are TRBV6-2 or TRBV6-3 and TRBJ2-3; D gene unclear. The CDR3 covers 16 residues. The V end was cut by 2 bases, the J end by 0 bases, with 12 bases between. The germline gives CDR1 MNHEY, CDR2 SVGEGT. The CDR3 DNA sequence: TGTGCCAGCAGTTACGGCCTAGACGAAAGCACAGATACGCAGTATTTT. Its translation is CASSYGLDESTDTQYF.

The V call is TRBV20-1, the J call TRBJ2-3; 7 bases are shared with TRBD2. J gave up 3 bases and V 1 base, and 4 bases lay outside the gene matches. The CDR3 consists of 14 residues. The germline V gene has CDR1 DFQATT and CDR2 SNEGSKA (reference sequence). CDR3 region: CSARGGSGTDTQYF. The CDR3 bases are TGCAGTGCTAGAGGGGGTAGCGGGACAGATACGCAGTATTTT.

V and J are TRBV5-1 and TRBJ2-2, with 7 bases lining up with TRBD1. The germline CDR1 and CDR2 sequences are SGHRS and YFSETQ. Trimming took 4 bases from V and 2 from J; bases not matched to a gene: 8. The CDR3 extends over 16 amino acids. The CDR3 loop reads CASSLRRTGNTGELFF. CDR3 DNA sequence: TGCGCCAGCAGCCTAAGGCGGACAGGAAACACCGGGGAGCTGTTTTTT.